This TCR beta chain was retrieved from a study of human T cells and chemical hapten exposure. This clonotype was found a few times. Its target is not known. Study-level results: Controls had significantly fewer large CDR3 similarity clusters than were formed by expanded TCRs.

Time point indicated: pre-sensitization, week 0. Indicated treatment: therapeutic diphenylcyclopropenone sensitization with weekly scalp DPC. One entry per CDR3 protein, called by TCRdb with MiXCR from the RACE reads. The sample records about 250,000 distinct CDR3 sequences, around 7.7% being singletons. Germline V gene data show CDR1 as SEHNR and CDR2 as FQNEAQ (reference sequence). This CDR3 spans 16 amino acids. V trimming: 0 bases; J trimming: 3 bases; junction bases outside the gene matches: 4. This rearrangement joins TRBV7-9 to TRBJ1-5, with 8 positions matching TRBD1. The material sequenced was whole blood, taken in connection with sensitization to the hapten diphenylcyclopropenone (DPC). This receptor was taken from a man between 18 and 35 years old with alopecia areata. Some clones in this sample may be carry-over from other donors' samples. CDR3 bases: TGTGCCAGCAGCTTAGCAGGACAGGGTAACAATCAGCCCCAGCATTTT. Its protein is CASSLAGQGNNQPQHF.